This entry features one T cell receptor (beta chain) sequence. The target antigen is unknown. V shed 5 bases and J shed 3 bases, with 8 bases lying between them. The germline gives CDR1 SGHTA, CDR2 FQGNSA. The CDR3 totals 13 residues. This sample is drawn from a study of CD8 T cells in ankylosing spondylitis. Broader study findings: Made up of 7 to 9 highly homologous variants, a TCR beta motif appeared characteristic of ankylosing spondylitis blood. Earlier work had already found some motif variants in reactive arthritis synovial fluid and blood.

TCRdb recomputed calls from the 5' RACE reads with MiXCR, one row per CDR3 protein. There are fewer than 450,000 distinct CDR3 sequences in the sample; more than 15% occur only once, and just over 1% lies in the top ten. The sequence was collected from a male donor with ankylosing spondylitis. Sequencing input: blood, either unsorted or a sorted T cell fraction (not recorded which). The chain combines TRBV7-2 with TRBJ2-1, with unresolved D. CDR3 in amino acids: CASSPSYYNEQFF. In nucleotides, the CDR3 is TGTGCCAGCAGCCCATCCTACTACAATGAGCAGTTCTTC.